The T cell receptor (beta chain) under discussion was sequenced for a study of long-term antiretroviral therapy in people with HIV. Assay version v3.0 of immunoSEQ was used, and it was run at survey level. TCRdb's copy holds only in-frame clones and misses some; the assay was immunoSEQ multiplex PCR. The sample has about 22,000 clones, around 79% seen once. Germline V gene sequence: CDR1 MNHEY, CDR2 SMNVEV (reference sequence). This CDR3 has 15 amino acids. The V gene lost 6 bases and the J gene lost 6 bases, with 20 bases spanning the gap. The TCR sequence derives from a woman aged 35 to 49 with HIV. The rearrangement joins TRBV27 to TRBJ2-5, with D possibly being TRBD1 or TRBD2 (5 bases each). The sequenced sample was unsorted PBMCs, obtained 1.2 years after starting antiretroviral therapy. The CDR3 region is CASSSGVTAGKTQYF. The CDR3 DNA is TGTGCCAGCAGCTCCGGCGTGACAGCCGGGAAGACCCAGTACTTC.